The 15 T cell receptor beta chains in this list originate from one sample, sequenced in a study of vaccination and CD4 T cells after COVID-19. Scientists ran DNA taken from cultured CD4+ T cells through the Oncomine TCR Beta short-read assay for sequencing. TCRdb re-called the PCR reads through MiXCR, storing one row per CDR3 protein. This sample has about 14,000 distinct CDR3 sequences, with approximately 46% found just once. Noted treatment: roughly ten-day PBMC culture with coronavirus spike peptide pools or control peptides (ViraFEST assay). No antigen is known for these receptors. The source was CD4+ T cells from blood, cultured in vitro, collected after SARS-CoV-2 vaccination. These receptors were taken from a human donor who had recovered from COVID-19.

This chain's CDR3 is CSARRREREGVTDTQYF. CDR3 sequence (DNA): TGCAGTGCTAGAAGGCGGGAACGGGAGGGTGTCACAGATACGCAGTATTTT. The J gene is TRBJ2-3, the V gene TRBV20-1; 8 positions match TRBD2. The V segment lost 2 bases and the J segment 2 bases; nucleotides outside the gene matches: 12. Germline CDR1 reads DFQATT; CDR2 reads SNEGSKA (reference sequence). The CDR3 has 17 residues.

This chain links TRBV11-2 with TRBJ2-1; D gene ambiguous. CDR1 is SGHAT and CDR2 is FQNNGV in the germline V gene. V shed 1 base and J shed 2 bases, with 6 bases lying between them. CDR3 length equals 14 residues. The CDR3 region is CASSLGPAYNEQFF. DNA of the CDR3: TGTGCCAGCAGCTTAGGTCCTGCCTACAATGAGCAGTTCTTC. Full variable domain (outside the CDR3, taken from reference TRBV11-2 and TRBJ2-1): EAGVAQSPRYKIIEKRQSVAFWCNPISGHATLYWYQQILGQGPKLLIQFQNNGVVDDSQLPKDRFSAERLKGVDSTLKIQPAKLEDSAVYLCASSLGPAYNEQFFGPGTRLTVL.

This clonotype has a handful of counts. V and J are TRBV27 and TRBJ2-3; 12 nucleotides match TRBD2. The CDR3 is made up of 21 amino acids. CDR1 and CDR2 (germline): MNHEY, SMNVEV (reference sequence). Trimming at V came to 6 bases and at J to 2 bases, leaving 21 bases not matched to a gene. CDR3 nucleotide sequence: TGTGCCAGCAGCTTCCTGACTAGCGGGAGAAATGGATATAGGCTCACAGATACGCAGTATTTT. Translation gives CASSFLTSGRNGYRLTDTQYF.

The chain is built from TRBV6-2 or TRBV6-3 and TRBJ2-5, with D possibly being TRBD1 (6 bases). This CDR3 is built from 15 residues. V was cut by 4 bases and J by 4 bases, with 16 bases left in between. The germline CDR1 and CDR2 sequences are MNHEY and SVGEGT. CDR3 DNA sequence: TGTGCCAGCAGTTGGCCTTCACAGGGTCGAGAGACCCAGTACTTC. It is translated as CASSWPSQGRETQYF.

The CDR3 DNA follows: TGTGCCATCGGAGCGACTAGCGCCATCTCTGGGGCCAACGTCCTGACTTTC. It translates to CAIGATSAISGANVLTF. The V call is TRBV7-6, the J call TRBJ2-6; 8 bases match TRBD2. CDR3 size: 17 residues. The V gene end was trimmed by 10 bases and the J gene end by 0 bases; junction bases not matched to a gene: 11. Germline-derived CDR1 and CDR2 are SGHVS and FNYEAQ.

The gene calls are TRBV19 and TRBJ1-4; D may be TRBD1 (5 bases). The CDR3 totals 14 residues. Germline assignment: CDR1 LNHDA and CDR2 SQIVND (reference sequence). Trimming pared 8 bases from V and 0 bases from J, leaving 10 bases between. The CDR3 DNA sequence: TGTGCCAGTGGGGGAAGTGCAACTAATGAAAAACTGTTTTTT. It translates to CASGGSATNEKLFF.

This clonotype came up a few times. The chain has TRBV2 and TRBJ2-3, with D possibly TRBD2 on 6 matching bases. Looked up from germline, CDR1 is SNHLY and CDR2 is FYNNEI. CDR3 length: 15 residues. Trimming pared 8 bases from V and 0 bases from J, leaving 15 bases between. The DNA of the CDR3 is TGTGCCAGCGCCAGGGACTCTACTAGCACAGATACGCAGTATTTT. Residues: CASARDSTSTDTQYF. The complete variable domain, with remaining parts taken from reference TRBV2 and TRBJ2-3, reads EPEVTQTPSHQVTQMGQEVILRCVPISNHLYFYWYRQILGQKVEFLVSFYNNEISEKSEIFDDQFSVERPDGSNFTLKIRSTKLEDSAMYFCASARDSTSTDTQYFGPGTRLTVL.

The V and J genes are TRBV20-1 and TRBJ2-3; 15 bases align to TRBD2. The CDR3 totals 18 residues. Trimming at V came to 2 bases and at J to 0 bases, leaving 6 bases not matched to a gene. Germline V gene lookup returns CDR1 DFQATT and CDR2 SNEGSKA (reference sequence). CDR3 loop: CSARKPGTSGRSTDTQYF. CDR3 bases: TGCAGTGCTAGAAAACCCGGGACTAGCGGGAGGAGCACAGATACGCAGTATTTT.

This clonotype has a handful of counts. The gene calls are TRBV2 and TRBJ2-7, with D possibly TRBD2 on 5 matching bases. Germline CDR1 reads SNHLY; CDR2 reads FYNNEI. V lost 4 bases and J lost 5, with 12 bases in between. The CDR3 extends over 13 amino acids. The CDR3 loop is CASSGLWTDEQYF. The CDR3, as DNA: TGTGCCAGCAGTGGGCTATGGACTGACGAGCAGTACTTC. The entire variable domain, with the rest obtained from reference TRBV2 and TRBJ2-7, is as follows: EPEVTQTPSHQVTQMGQEVILRCVPISNHLYFYWYRQILGQKVEFLVSFYNNEISEKSEIFDDQFSVERPDGSNFTLKIRSTKLEDSAMYFCASSGLWTDEQYFGPGTRLTVT.

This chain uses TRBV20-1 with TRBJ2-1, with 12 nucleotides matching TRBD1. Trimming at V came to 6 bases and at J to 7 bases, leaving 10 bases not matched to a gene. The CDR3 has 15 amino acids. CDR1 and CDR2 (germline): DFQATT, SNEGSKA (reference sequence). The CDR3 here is CSAQPGQGAWNEQFF. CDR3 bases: TGCAGTGCCCAACCGGGACAGGGGGCGTGGAATGAGCAGTTCTTC.

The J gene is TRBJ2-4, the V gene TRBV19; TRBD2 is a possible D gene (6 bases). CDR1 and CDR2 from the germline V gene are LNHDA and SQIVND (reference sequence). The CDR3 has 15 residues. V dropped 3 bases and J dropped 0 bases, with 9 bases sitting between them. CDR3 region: CASSMRGLAKNIQYF. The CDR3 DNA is TGTGCCAGTAGTATGAGGGGACTAGCCAAAAACATTCAGTACTTC.

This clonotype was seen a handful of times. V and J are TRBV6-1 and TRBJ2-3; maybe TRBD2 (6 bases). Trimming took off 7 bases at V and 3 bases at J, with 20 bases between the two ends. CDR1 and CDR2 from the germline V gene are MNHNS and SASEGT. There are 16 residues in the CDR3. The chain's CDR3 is CASIWAAGMGTDTQYF. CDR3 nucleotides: TGTGCCAGCATCTGGGCAGCGGGTATGGGGACAGATACGCAGTATTTT.

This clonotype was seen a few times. The CDR3 loop reads CASSVTSGSTDTQYF. The CDR3 DNA reads as TGTGCCAGCAGCGTGACTAGCGGAAGCACAGATACGCAGTATTTT. The chain is built from TRBV28 and TRBJ2-3; 9 bases align to TRBD2. The CDR3 extends over 15 amino acids. Germline CDR1 MDHEN, CDR2 SYDVKM. J lost 0 bases, V lost 6 bases, and 4 bases had no gene match.

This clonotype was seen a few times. The chain's CDR3 is CASSSPGYEQYF. Written as DNA, the CDR3 is TGTGCCAGCAGCAGCCCGGGCTACGAGCAGTACTTC. This chain links TRBV7-9 with TRBJ2-7; no reliable D call. Germline V gene data show CDR1 as SEHNR and CDR2 as FQNEAQ (reference sequence). V was cut by 5 bases and J by 3 bases, with 8 bases left in between. The CDR3 sequence is 12 residues long.

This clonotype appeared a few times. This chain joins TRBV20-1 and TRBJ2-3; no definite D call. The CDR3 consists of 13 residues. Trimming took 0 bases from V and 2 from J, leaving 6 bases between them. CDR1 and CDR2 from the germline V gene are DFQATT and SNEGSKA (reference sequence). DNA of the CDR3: TGCAGTGCTAGAGATCCCGTCACAGATACGCAGTATTTT. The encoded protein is CSARDPVTDTQYF.